The source of this T cell receptor beta chain is a study of cytomegalovirus exposure and HLA in healthy donors. For the study at large: Roughly 180 million T cells yielded more than 95 million unique TCR beta sequences, as an earlier analysis found.

V lost 2 bases and J 4 bases, leaving 12 bases between the germline ends. The CDR3 has 14 amino acids. The V gene's germline CDR1 is GTSNPN and CDR2 SVGIG (reference sequence). PCR primers comprised 60 Vbeta and 13 Jbeta primers. TCRdb's table, derived via immunoSEQ multiplex PCR, lists solely in-frame clones and lacks some. This table has 160,000 or so clones, roughly 80% appearing once. Study-wide results and limits: Available immune exposure information was restricted to CMV serostatus only. When analyzed later, a missense DCLRE1C variant was found to be linked to TCR beta V- and J-gene trimming. Under in vitro conditions, a few CMV-associated chains were confirmed as specific for CMV antigens.

With respect to this clone: Its antigen is not identified.

V and J are TRBV30 and TRBJ1-5, with D tentatively TRBD1 (6 bases). Sequencing was done on a sample of PBMCs. This TCR was recovered from a man aged 25-45 years in good health and CMV-seropositive. The DNA of the CDR3 is TGTGCCTGGAGTCCCGCAGGGGTGAATCAGCCCCAGCATTTT. It encodes CAWSPAGVNQPQHF.